This TCR beta chain was retrieved from a study of regulatory T cells in long-lasting Graves disease. Study-wide context: Recently diagnosed Graves' patients had received antithyroid drugs for under 3 months. The study's findings and limits: Comparison showed that persistent patients shared more public clonotypes (roughly 2,500) than new patients (approximately 930).

About this clonotype: Its antigen is unknown. A far larger clone is a single base away, which makes a read error likely.

Arm-PCR of CDR3 regions with iRepertoire HTBI primers generated TCR beta libraries. In TCRdb, the multiplex PCR reads were re-called with MiXCR into one record per CDR3 protein. The table records over 450,000 distinct CDR3 sequences, approximately 12% of them present only once. Time point of the sample: newly diagnosed GD, antithyroid drugs for less than 3 months. The TCR library was made from RNA that had been extracted from PBMCs in TRIzol. Blood from the periphery, about 9 milliliters in all, was drawn into EDTA tubes. The CDR3 covers 14 residues. Germline V lookup: CDR1 MNHEY, CDR2 SMNVEV (reference sequence). The same specimen was also included in a second study, on T cells in Graves' hyperthyroidism and ophthalmopathy. From that report: Most expanded thyroid clonotypes above 0.001 also appeared in blood.

The input for sequencing was peripheral blood mononuclear cells (PBMCs), taken at new diagnosis, from a patient treated with antithyroid drugs. The chain uses TRBV27 and TRBJ1-4; D is ambiguous. The DNA matches TRBJ1-6 better at its end, which makes the J call doubtful. The TCR comes from a woman younger than 45 with Graves disease. The CDR3 bases are TGTGCCAGCAGTCTCCCACTAAGGAATTCACCCCTCCACTTT. This encodes CASSLPLRNSPLHF.